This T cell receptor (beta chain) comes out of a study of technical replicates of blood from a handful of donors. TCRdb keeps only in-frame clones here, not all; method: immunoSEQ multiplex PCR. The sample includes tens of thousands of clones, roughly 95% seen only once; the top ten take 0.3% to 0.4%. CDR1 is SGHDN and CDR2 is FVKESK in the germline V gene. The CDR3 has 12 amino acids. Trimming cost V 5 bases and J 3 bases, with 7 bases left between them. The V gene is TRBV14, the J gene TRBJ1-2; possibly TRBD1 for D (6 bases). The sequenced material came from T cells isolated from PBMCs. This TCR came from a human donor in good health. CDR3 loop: CASSWTDYGYTF. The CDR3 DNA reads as TGTGCCAGCAGCTGGACAGACTATGGCTACACCTTC.